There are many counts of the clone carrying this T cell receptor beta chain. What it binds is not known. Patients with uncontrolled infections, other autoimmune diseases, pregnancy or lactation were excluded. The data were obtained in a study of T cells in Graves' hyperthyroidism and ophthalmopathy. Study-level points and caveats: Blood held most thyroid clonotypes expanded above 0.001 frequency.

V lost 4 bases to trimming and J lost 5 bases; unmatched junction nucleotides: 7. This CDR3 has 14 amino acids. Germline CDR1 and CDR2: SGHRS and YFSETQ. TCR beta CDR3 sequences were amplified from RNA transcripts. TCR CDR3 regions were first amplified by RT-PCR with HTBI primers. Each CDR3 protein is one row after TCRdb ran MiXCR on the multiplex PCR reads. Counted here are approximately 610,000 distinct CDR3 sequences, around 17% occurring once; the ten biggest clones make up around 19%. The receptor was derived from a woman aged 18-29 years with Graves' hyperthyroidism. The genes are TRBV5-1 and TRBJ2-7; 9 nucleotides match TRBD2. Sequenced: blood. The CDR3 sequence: CASSGRAGGNEQYF. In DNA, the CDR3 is TGCGCCAGCAGCGGGCGTGCGGGAGGGAACGAGCAGTACTTC.